These T cell receptor beta chains were read from a single sample in a study of Graves' ophthalmopathy and Graves' hyperthyroidism. Each CDR3 protein gets one entry after TCRdb re-called the multiplex PCR reads with MiXCR. Of under 400,000 distinct CDR3 sequences in the sample, 17% were seen once. The sequenced sample consisted of peripheral blood. Source of these receptors: an adult man with Graves' ophthalmopathy. Each CDR3 is given with its conserved first and last residue. The D gene is left open where the match is weak. Only part of the rows carry a size: once, few, many, or a class if the clone is expanded.

CDR3 DNA: TGTGCCTGGAGTATGGGACAGATCCAAGAGACCCAGTACTTC
CDR3 protein: CAWSMGQIQETQYF
D gene: TRBD1
clone size: many
J gene: TRBJ2-5
V gene: TRBV30

CDR3 DNA: TGTGCCAGCGGTACAGGGCACGGATATTACTATGGCTACACCTTC
CDR3 protein: CASGTGHGYYYGYTF
D gene: -
clone size: many
J gene: TRBJ1-2
V gene: TRBV19

CDR3 DNA: TGCAGTGCTAGGGACGGAGCCCAAGAGACCCAGTACTTC
CDR3 protein: CSARDGAQETQYF
D gene: -
clone size: many
J gene: TRBJ2-5
V gene: TRBV20-1

CDR3 DNA: TGTGCCAGCAGTGATCAGGGGGCGATCACTGAAGCTTTCTTT
CDR3 protein: CASSDQGAITEAFF
D gene: TRBD1
clone size: many
J gene: TRBJ1-1
V gene: TRBV2

CDR3 DNA: TGTGCCAGAAGAACAGGGGTTAACACCGGGGAGCTGTTTTTT
CDR3 protein: CARRTGVNTGELFF
D gene: TRBD1
clone size: many
J gene: TRBJ2-2
V gene: TRBV2

CDR3 DNA: TGTGCCAGCAGGGCCGGGACAAGGAACTATGGCTACACCTTC
CDR3 protein: CASRAGTRNYGYTF
D gene: -
clone size: -
J gene: TRBJ1-2
V gene: TRBV7-2

CDR3 DNA: TGCAGCGTTGCAGCAGGGAGGACCTACGAGCAGTACTTC
CDR3 protein: CSVAAGRTYEQYF
D gene: -
clone size: once
J gene: TRBJ2-7
V gene: TRBV29-1

CDR3 DNA: TGTGCCAGCAGTACCGGGACTGGGCTCTTCGAGCAGTACTTC
CDR3 protein: CASSTGTGLFEQYF
D gene: -
clone size: many
J gene: TRBJ2-7
V gene: TRBV6-2/TRBV6-3

CDR3 DNA: TGTGCCAGCACCCGGAGGCCGGGACAGGGGTCCTACGAGCAGTACTTC
CDR3 protein: CASTRRPGQGSYEQYF
D gene: TRBD1
clone size: many
J gene: TRBJ2-7
V gene: TRBV6-2/TRBV6-3

CDR3 DNA: TGTGCCAGCAGCGAACGGGACAGGGAGGGCACTGAAGCTTTCTTT
CDR3 protein: CASSERDREGTEAFF
D gene: TRBD1
clone size: many
J gene: TRBJ1-1
V gene: TRBV12-3/TRBV12-4

CDR3 DNA: TGTGCCAGCAGCTTCTCCGTAACCTACGAGCAGTACTTC
CDR3 protein: CASSFSVTYEQYF
D gene: -
clone size: many
J gene: TRBJ2-7
V gene: TRBV7-6

CDR3 DNA: TGTGCCAGCAGCCACCCAGGGTCCTACGAGCAGTACTTC
CDR3 protein: CASSHPGSYEQYF
D gene: -
clone size: -
J gene: TRBJ2-7
V gene: TRBV6-1

CDR3 DNA: TGTGCCAGCAGTTACTCGACTCATGGGGACAGCTATGGCTACACCTTC
CDR3 protein: CASSYSTHGDSYGYTF
D gene: TRBD1
clone size: -
J gene: TRBJ1-2
V gene: TRBV6-5

CDR3 DNA: TGCGCCAGCAGCTTCGGGAGCCGTCGCACCGGGGAGCTGTTTTTT
CDR3 protein: CASSFGSRRTGELFF
D gene: -
clone size: many
J gene: TRBJ2-2
V gene: TRBV5-1

CDR3 DNA: TGTGCCACCAGCATCGGGACCTATAATGTCGAGCAGTACTTC
CDR3 protein: CATSIGTYNVEQYF
D gene: -
clone size: many
J gene: TRBJ2-7
V gene: TRBV15

CDR3 DNA: TGCAGCGTGACAGTTGGAAACACCATATATTTT
CDR3 protein: CSVTVGNTIYF
D gene: -
clone size: many
J gene: TRBJ1-3
V gene: TRBV29-1

CDR3 DNA: TGTGCCAGCAGCCAGACTCGATATAGCAATCAGCCCCAGCATTTT
CDR3 protein: CASSQTRYSNQPQHF
D gene: -
clone size: many
J gene: TRBJ1-5
V gene: TRBV4-2

CDR3 DNA: TGCAGTGCTAGTAAGACTAGTTACGAGCAGTACTTC
CDR3 protein: CSASKTSYEQYF
D gene: -
clone size: many
J gene: TRBJ2-7
V gene: TRBV20-1

CDR3 DNA: TGTGCCAGCACCCTACAGGGCCCTAACTATGGCTACACCTTC
CDR3 protein: CASTLQGPNYGYTF
D gene: -
clone size: many
J gene: TRBJ1-2
V gene: TRBV7-2

CDR3 DNA: TGTGCCAGCAGTTTATCGTGGACTCAATCCTACGAGCAGTACTTC
CDR3 protein: CASSLSWTQSYEQYF
D gene: -
clone size: once
J gene: TRBJ2-7
V gene: TRBV27

CDR3 DNA: TGCAGTGCTTGCGGATCCTCCTACGAGCAGTACTTC
CDR3 protein: CSACGSSYEQYF
D gene: -
clone size: -
J gene: TRBJ2-7
V gene: TRBV20-1

CDR3 DNA: TGTGCCAGCAGCCGTGACAGGGAGGAGACCCAGTACTTC
CDR3 protein: CASSRDREETQYF
D gene: TRBD1
clone size: many
J gene: TRBJ2-5
V gene: TRBV4-2

CDR3 DNA: TGTGCCAGCAGTCAGGCTAGAACCGGGGAGCTGTTTTTT
CDR3 protein: CASSQARTGELFF
D gene: -
clone size: -
J gene: TRBJ2-2
V gene: TRBV12-3/TRBV12-4

CDR3 DNA: TGTGCCAGCAGTGAAATGGAGGGGCACCAAGAGACCCAGTACTTC
CDR3 protein: CASSEMEGHQETQYF
D gene: -
clone size: -
J gene: TRBJ2-5
V gene: TRBV6-1

CDR3 DNA: TGTGCCAGTAGTATAGCCGACTATAGCAATCAGCCCCAGCATTTT
CDR3 protein: CASSIADYSNQPQHF
D gene: -
clone size: many
J gene: TRBJ1-5
V gene: TRBV19

CDR3 DNA: TGTGCCGGGACCCCAGTGAGGATAAGCTCCTATAATTTACCCCTCCACTTT
CDR3 protein: CAGTPVRISSYNLPLHF
D gene: -
clone size: -
J gene: TRBJ1-6
V gene: TRBV2

CDR3 DNA: TGTGCCAGCAGTTCCCCTCCGGCCGAGCAGTACTTC
CDR3 protein: CASSSPPAEQYF
D gene: -
clone size: many
J gene: TRBJ2-7
V gene: TRBV7-9

CDR3 DNA: TGTGCCTGGAGTGTAATCGGCTCTGGAAACACCATATATTTT
CDR3 protein: CAWSVIGSGNTIYF
D gene: -
clone size: many
J gene: TRBJ1-3
V gene: TRBV30

CDR3 DNA: TGTGCCAGCAGTTCTACCCAATACTATGGCTACACCTTC
CDR3 protein: CASSSTQYYGYTF
D gene: -
clone size: many
J gene: TRBJ1-2
V gene: TRBV6-5

CDR3 DNA: TGTGCCAGCAGCCAAGGTACCTGGAGAGGCACTGAAGCTTTCTTT
CDR3 protein: CASSQGTWRGTEAFF
D gene: -
clone size: -
J gene: TRBJ1-1
V gene: TRBV14

CDR3 DNA: TGTGCCAGCACTCCTGGGGGGTTTTCTGGAAACACCATATATTTT
CDR3 protein: CASTPGGFSGNTIYF
D gene: -
clone size: few
J gene: TRBJ1-3
V gene: TRBV2

CDR3 DNA: TGCAGTGCTGCACTCACAGGGGCACAAGAGACCCAGTACTTC
CDR3 protein: CSAALTGAQETQYF
D gene: TRBD1
clone size: many
J gene: TRBJ2-5
V gene: TRBV20-1

CDR3 DNA: TGTGCCAGCAGCTTAGATGGGGGGAAGACTGAAGCTTTCTTT
CDR3 protein: CASSLDGGKTEAFF
D gene: -
clone size: many
J gene: TRBJ1-1
V gene: TRBV11-2

CDR3 DNA: TGTGCCAGCTCACGTACCGGGTTTGACGAGCAGTACTTC
CDR3 protein: CASSRTGFDEQYF
D gene: -
clone size: many
J gene: TRBJ2-7
V gene: TRBV18

CDR3 DNA: TGTGCCAGCACGGACAGGACCACCGGGGAGCTGTTTTTT
CDR3 protein: CASTDRTTGELFF
D gene: TRBD1
clone size: many
J gene: TRBJ2-2
V gene: TRBV6-1

CDR3 DNA: TGTGCCAGCGGGACTCCCCGCGAGCAGTACTTC
CDR3 protein: CASGTPREQYF
D gene: -
clone size: -
J gene: TRBJ2-7
V gene: TRBV6-1

CDR3 DNA: TGTGCCAGCAGTGCGACTAGCGGCCTAAACATTCAGTACTTC
CDR3 protein: CASSATSGLNIQYF
D gene: TRBD2
clone size: many
J gene: TRBJ2-4
V gene: TRBV12-3/TRBV12-4

CDR3 DNA: TGCAGTGCCCAGACAGGGTTGTACACTGAAGCTTTCTTT
CDR3 protein: CSAQTGLYTEAFF
D gene: TRBD1
clone size: many
J gene: TRBJ1-1
V gene: TRBV20-1

CDR3 DNA: TGCAGCGTTGATGCAGGTAGGCCTGAAGCTTTCTTT
CDR3 protein: CSVDAGRPEAFF
D gene: -
clone size: many
J gene: TRBJ1-1
V gene: TRBV29-1

CDR3 DNA: TGTGCCAGCAGTGTAGGAGGAAACTATGGCTACACCTTC
CDR3 protein: CASSVGGNYGYTF
D gene: -
clone size: many
J gene: TRBJ1-2
V gene: TRBV6-1

CDR3 DNA: TGTGCCACCAGCCGAGATCGGCAGGGGGTGGTTCAGCCCCAGCATTTT
CDR3 protein: CATSRDRQGVVQPQHF
D gene: TRBD1
clone size: -
J gene: TRBJ1-5
V gene: TRBV15

CDR3 DNA: TGTGCCATCAGTGCTGGCACCGGGGAGCTGTTTTTT
CDR3 protein: CAISAGTGELFF
D gene: -
clone size: many
J gene: TRBJ2-2
V gene: TRBV10-3

CDR3 DNA: TGCAGCGTTGGGGTCGATTTGGGACTAGCGGGAGGAGAGACCCAGTACTTC
CDR3 protein: CSVGVDLGLAGGETQYF
D gene: TRBD2
clone size: -
J gene: TRBJ2-5
V gene: TRBV29-1

CDR3 DNA: TGTGCCAGCAGACCACTAGGGGTTAACTATGGCTACATCTTC
CDR3 protein: CASRPLGVNYGYIF
D gene: -
clone size: few
J gene: TRBJ1-2
V gene: TRBV12-3/TRBV12-4

CDR3 DNA: TGTGCCAGCAGTGACTATACAGGATTTGAGAGGGTCAACTATGGCTACACCTTC
CDR3 protein: CASSDYTGFERVNYGYTF
D gene: -
clone size: many
J gene: TRBJ1-2
V gene: TRBV6-4

CDR3 DNA: TGTGCCAGCAGCCGGGACAGGGGCCGCGGCACCGGGGAGCTGTTTTTT
CDR3 protein: CASSRDRGRGTGELFF
D gene: TRBD1
clone size: -
J gene: TRBJ2-2
V gene: TRBV12-3/TRBV12-4

CDR3 DNA: TGTGCCAGCAGTTTATCCGTTTGGGGAGACACTGAAGCTTTCTTT
CDR3 protein: CASSLSVWGDTEAFF
D gene: -
clone size: many
J gene: TRBJ1-1
V gene: TRBV12-3/TRBV12-4

CDR3 DNA: TGTGCCAGCAGCTTAGCAGGGCCCGGGGAGCTGTTTTTT
CDR3 protein: CASSLAGPGELFF
D gene: -
clone size: many
J gene: TRBJ2-2
V gene: TRBV7-2

CDR3 DNA: TGTGCCAGCACGCAGGACCGTCGAGGGGGCCTTGTCGGAGGCTACACCTTC
CDR3 protein: CASTQDRRGGLVGGYTF
D gene: TRBD1
clone size: many
J gene: TRBJ1-2
V gene: TRBV12-3/TRBV12-4

CDR3 DNA: TGTGCCAGCTCACCAGGGACGGTCACTGAAGCTTTCTTT
CDR3 protein: CASSPGTVTEAFF
D gene: -
clone size: -
J gene: TRBJ1-1
V gene: TRBV18

CDR3 DNA: TGTGCCAGTAGTATAGGAGTGACGGGGGCGGACTGGTATGGCTACACCTTC
CDR3 protein: CASSIGVTGADWYGYTF
D gene: -
clone size: many
J gene: TRBJ1-2
V gene: TRBV19

CDR3 DNA: TGTGCCAGCAGTCGAACGGACAGTTACTATGGCTACACCTTC
CDR3 protein: CASSRTDSYYGYTF
D gene: -
clone size: -
J gene: TRBJ1-2
V gene: TRBV6-1

CDR3 DNA: TGTGCCTGGAGTGTAAGACTGGGGGACAATGAGCAGTTCTTC
CDR3 protein: CAWSVRLGDNEQFF
D gene: -
clone size: many
J gene: TRBJ2-1
V gene: TRBV30

CDR3 DNA: TGTGCCAGCAGGGGACAGGTGAACACTGAAGCTTTCTTT
CDR3 protein: CASRGQVNTEAFF
D gene: TRBD1
clone size: many
J gene: TRBJ1-1
V gene: TRBV2

CDR3 DNA: TGTGCCAGCAGCCCCTTTCTAGGGGGCCGGAATCAGCCCCAGCATTTT
CDR3 protein: CASSPFLGGRNQPQHF
D gene: TRBD1
clone size: many
J gene: TRBJ1-5
V gene: TRBV12-3/TRBV12-4